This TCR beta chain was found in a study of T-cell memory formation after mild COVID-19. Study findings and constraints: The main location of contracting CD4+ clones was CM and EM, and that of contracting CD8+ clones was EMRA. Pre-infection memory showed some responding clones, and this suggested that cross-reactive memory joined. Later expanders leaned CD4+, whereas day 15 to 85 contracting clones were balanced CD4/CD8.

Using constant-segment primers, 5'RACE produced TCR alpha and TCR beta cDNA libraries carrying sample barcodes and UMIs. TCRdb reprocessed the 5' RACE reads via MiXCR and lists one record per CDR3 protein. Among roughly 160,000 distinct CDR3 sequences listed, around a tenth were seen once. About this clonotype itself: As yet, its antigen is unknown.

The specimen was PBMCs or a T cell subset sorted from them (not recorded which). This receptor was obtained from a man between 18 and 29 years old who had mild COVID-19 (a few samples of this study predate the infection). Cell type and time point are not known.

CDR3 loop: CASSQATGQPQHF. As DNA, the CDR3 is TGTGCCAGCAGCCAAGCGACAGGTCAGCCCCAGCATTTT. The rearrangement links TRBV3-2 to TRBJ1-5; whether TRBD1, the table's D call, matches the DNA was not checked. TRBV3-2 is a pseudogene locus. The CDR3 sequence is 13 residues long.